This T cell receptor (beta chain) originates from a study of OX40 agonist ivuxolimab in advanced cancers. CDR1 is MRHNA, CDR2 SNTAGT, per germline. V shed 4 bases and J shed 2 bases, with 11 bases lying between them. The CDR3 covers 14 residues. The table came from immunoSEQ multiplex PCR; TCRdb's copy has only in-frame clones and leaves some out. The sample lists about 55,000 clones; 88% were seen once. Autoimmune disease history or systemic immunosuppression led to patients being barred. V usage is TRBV6-4 and J usage is TRBJ1-2; D gene uncertain. This TCR was recovered from an adult with an advanced solid tumor such as melanoma, head and neck, liver or kidney cancer. The source material was CD4+ or CD8+ T cells sorted from blood, sampled in a trial of the OX40 agonist ivuxolimab. The CDR3 here is CASSVEAGNYGYTF. In DNA, the CDR3 is TGTGCCAGCAGTGTGGAGGCGGGGAACTATGGCTACACCTTC.